These 13 T cell receptor beta chains were all obtained from the same sample, sequenced in a study of metastatic and nonmetastatic thyroid tumors. Patients underwent thyroid surgery, and none had received any treatment before it. Via MiXCR, TCRdb re-called the PCR reads. The sample contains more than 35,000 clones, approximately 17% of which appear only once. The sequenced sample was blood. The receptors here all came from a male donor with papillary thyroid cancer or a benign thyroid nodule (not recorded which). Some clones in this sample may be carry-over from other donors' samples.

This clone has a count of ten or more. The CDR3 region is CASSLDAGEQFF. Here the CDR3 DNA reads TGTGCCAGCAGCTTAGACGCGGGTGAGCAGTTCTTC. The rearrangement uses TRBV7-9 and TRBJ2-1; possibly TRBD2 for D (5 bases). Trimming left V 1 base short and J 9 bases short, with 7 bases between. The germline V gene has CDR1 SEHNR and CDR2 FQNEAQ (reference sequence). The length of the CDR3 is 12 residues.

The V gene is TRBV20-1, the J gene TRBJ2-1, with D perhaps matching TRBD2 (6 bases). Germline CDR1 reads DFQATT; CDR2 reads SNEGSKA (reference sequence). Trimming took off 3 bases at V and 6 bases at J, with 15 bases between the two ends. This CDR3 has 14 amino acids. CDR3 DNA: TGCAGTGCTAGGGGTCTAGCGTTGATCAATGAGCAGTTCTTC. Translated: CSARGLALINEQFF.

Of note for this clone: One junction end does not reproduce the germline sequence, and a read error may be involved. This rearrangement joins TRBV5-5 to TRBJ1-6; D not resolved. Per germline, CDR1 SGHKS and CDR2 YYEKEE (reference sequence). The CDR3 is 13 amino acids. CDR3 sequence: CAISLVANLPLHF. The CDR3, as DNA: TGTGCCATCAGCTTGGTGGCTAATTTACCCCTCCACTTT.

This clone has a count of ten or more. Other nucleotide sequences from this sample produce the same CDR3. V usage is TRBV18 and J usage is TRBJ1-2, with TRBD1 matching over 7 bases. The CDR3 runs 15 residues. With 3 bases clipped from V and 3 bases from J, the junction kept 7 bases outside the gene matches. In germline, CDR1 is KGHSH, CDR2 LQKENI. CDR3 nucleotide sequence: TGTGCCAGCTCACCCTACGGACAGGAGGACTATGGCTACACCTTC. Amino acid sequence: CASSPYGQEDYGYTF.

V usage is TRBV7-2 and J usage is TRBJ2-3, with 9 positions matching TRBD2. The V gene end was trimmed by 0 bases and the J gene end by 5 bases; junction bases not matched to a gene: 6. Germline V CDR1 and CDR2: SGHTA, FQGNSA. The length of the CDR3 is 16 residues. CDR3 loop: CASSLAAGGPEDTQYF. The CDR3 DNA follows: TGTGCCAGCAGCTTAGCGGCGGGAGGGCCTGAAGATACGCAGTATTTT.

This clone was recorded a few times. A much larger clone differs by one base, so this may be a read error. The DNA of the CDR3 is TGTGCCAGCAGTTTACCGGCTAGCGGGGCTACGCAGTATTTT. Residues: CASSLPASGATQYF. The V and J genes are TRBV12-3 or TRBV12-4 and TRBJ2-3; TRBD2 matches 9 bases. Trimming removed 2 bases from V and 8 bases from J; junction bases left unmatched: 5. This CDR3 region has 14 residues.

As for this clone: As the CDR3 is not closed by the conserved phenylalanine or tryptophan, this likely results from a read error. The chain carries TRBV12-3 or TRBV12-4 and TRBJ1-1, with 9 bases matching TRBD1. The CDR3 has 14 amino acids. V was pared by 5 bases and J by 5 bases, with 6 bases of the junction left unmatched. The CDR3, as DNA: TGTGCCAGCAGTGCCCGGACAGGGGTTACTGAAGCTTTCTGT. This gives the protein CASSARTGVTEAFC.

This clone was detected ten times or more. The V gene is TRBV25-1, the J gene TRBJ1-1; perhaps TRBD1 as D (5 bases). Germline V gives CDR1 MGHDK, CDR2 SYGVNS. This CDR3 is built from 13 residues. V was cut by 3 bases and J by 3 bases, with 8 bases left in between. The CDR3 region is CASSDQGDTEAFF. The CDR3 region has the DNA TGTGCCAGCAGTGACCAAGGGGACACTGAAGCTTTCTTT.

The gene calls are TRBV20-1 and TRBJ2-7; 15 nucleotides agree with TRBD2. J gave up 6 bases and V 7 bases, and 16 bases lay outside the gene matches. The CDR3 extends over 17 amino acids. The germline gives CDR1 DFQATT, CDR2 SNEGSKA (reference sequence). CDR3 DNA sequence: TGCAGTGGAATGTCGTGGACTAGCGGGAGGGACGTTCCCGAGCAGTACTTC. It translates to CSGMSWTSGRDVPEQYF.

This clone occurred many times. This chain joins TRBV2 and TRBJ2-7, with 9 nucleotides matching TRBD2. The CDR3 covers 14 residues. The ends lost 6 bases at V and 0 bases at J; junction bases unmatched: 3. In germline, CDR1 is SNHLY, CDR2 FYNNEI. The CDR3 is CASSRTSVSYEQYF. CDR3 in DNA: TGTGCCAGCAGCCGGACTAGCGTCTCCTACGAGCAGTACTTC.

This clone appeared many times. This rearrangement joins TRBV10-3 to TRBJ2-7; TRBD2 agrees at 13 bases. CDR1 ENHRY and CDR2 SYGVKD come from the germline V gene. The CDR3 loop spans 15 amino acids. With 6 bases clipped from V and 7 bases from J, the junction kept 9 bases outside the gene matches. This CDR3 reads CAISSGTSGIGEQYF. DNA for the CDR3: TGTGCCATCAGCAGCGGGACTAGCGGGATAGGGGAGCAGTACTTC.

This clone came up many times. V gene TRBV2 combines with J gene TRBJ2-7; 8 bases map to TRBD2. Germline trimming cut 6 bases from V and 3 bases from J; bases unmatched to any gene: 7. The CDR3 extends over 14 amino acids. Germline CDR1 reads SNHLY; CDR2 reads FYNNEI. The CDR3 nucleotides are TGTGCCAGCAGAGCGGGGGCGGTGAGCTACGAGCAGTACTTC. As protein: CASRAGAVSYEQYF.

In this sample, this clone turned up many times. J is TRBJ1-3 and V is TRBV10-3; D unclear. CDR1 is ENHRY, CDR2 SYGVKD, per germline. V was pared by 10 bases and J by 1 base, with 14 bases between. This CDR3 is 14 amino acids long. The CDR3 region is CATGGLWSGNTIYF. The CDR3 nucleotides read TGTGCCACCGGAGGTTTATGGTCTGGAAACACCATATATTTT.